This T cell receptor (beta chain) was found in a study of T cells after yellow fever vaccination. Comments on this clonotype: Antigen specificity is unknown.

TCRdb re-analysed the 5' RACE reads in MiXCR, keeping a single row per CDR3 protein. The sample carries 450,000 to 550,000 distinct CDR3 sequences, about 19% recorded once. V was pared by 1 base and J by 6 bases, with 13 bases between. The CDR3 has 15 residues. Germline V gene lookup returns CDR1 LGHNA and CDR2 YSLEER. Study-level points and caveats: It was a weaker secondary response, yet one that peaked faster, at day 5 versus 15. Among primary-vaccination clones, most reappeared after the booster, at around 97% for CD4 and roughly 90% for CD8. Abundant clonotypes (contaminants from the bulk population) could be present in FACS-sorted repertoires. The CD4 and CD8 compartments had a small share of their clonotypes in common.

The chain uses TRBV4-3 and TRBJ2-1, with D perhaps matching TRBD2 (6 bases). The sample consisted of PBMCs, taken 15 days after the yellow fever booster vaccination. The source of this sequence is a man aged 25-45 years who received the YFV17D yellow fever vaccine. In DNA form, the CDR3 reads TGCGCCAGCAGCCAAGTACCGGGAGCAGTCAATGAGCAGTTCTTC. It yields the protein CASSQVPGAVNEQFF.